Only a few counts were recorded for the clone carrying this T cell receptor (beta chain). What it recognizes is unknown. This sample was taken from a study of cytomegalovirus exposure and HLA in healthy donors. The PCR contained 60 Vbeta and 13 Jbeta primers. The assay was immunoSEQ multiplex PCR, and TCRdb's table has in-frame clones only and misses some. Of approximately 190,000 clones in the sample, around 80% are singletons; the top ten hold about 1.7%. General study points: In a later analysis, the majority of CMV-associated beta chains seemingly showed HLA restriction. The authors enumerated around 150 TCR beta chains as linked to cytomegalovirus.

The material sequenced was PBMCs. This clonotype originated in a woman younger than 30 in good health and CMV-seronegative.

CDR3 residues: CASSYRPGQYNEQFF. CDR3 DNA: TGTGCCAGCAGCTACCGGCCGGGACAGTACAATGAGCAGTTCTTC. V and J are TRBV7-8 and TRBJ2-1; the match to TRBD1 covers 7 bases. The CDR3 contains 15 residues. With 4 bases clipped from V and 4 bases from J, the junction kept 7 bases outside the gene matches. Germline V gives CDR1 SGHVS, CDR2 FQNEAQ.